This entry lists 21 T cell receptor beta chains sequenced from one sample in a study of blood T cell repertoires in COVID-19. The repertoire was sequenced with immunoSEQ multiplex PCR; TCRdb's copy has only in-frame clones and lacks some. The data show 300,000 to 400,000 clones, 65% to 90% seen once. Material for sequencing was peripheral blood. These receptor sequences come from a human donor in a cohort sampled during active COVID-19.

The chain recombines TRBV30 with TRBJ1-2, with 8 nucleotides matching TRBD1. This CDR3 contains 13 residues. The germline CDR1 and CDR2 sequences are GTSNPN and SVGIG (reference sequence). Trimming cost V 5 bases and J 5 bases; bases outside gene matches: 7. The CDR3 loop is CAWGQGPFYGYTF. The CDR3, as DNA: TGTGCCTGGGGACAGGGCCCTTTTTATGGCTACACCTTC.

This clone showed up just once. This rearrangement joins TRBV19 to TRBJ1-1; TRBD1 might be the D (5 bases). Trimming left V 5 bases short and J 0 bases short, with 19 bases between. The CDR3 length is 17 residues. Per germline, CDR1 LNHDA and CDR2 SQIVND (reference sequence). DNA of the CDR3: TGTGCCAGTAGTCCACTCCAGGGTATCCCTATGAACACTGAAGCTTTCTTT. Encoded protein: CASSPLQGIPMNTEAFF.

The CDR3 sequence: CASSYVFMNTEAFF. CDR3 nucleotides: TGTGCCAGCAGTTACGTTTTTATGAACACTGAAGCTTTCTTT. The chain couples TRBV6-5 to TRBJ1-1; D unresolved. CDR1 is MNHEY, CDR2 SVGAGI, per germline. The CDR3 extends over 14 amino acids. V was pared by 2 bases and J by 0 bases, with 7 bases between.

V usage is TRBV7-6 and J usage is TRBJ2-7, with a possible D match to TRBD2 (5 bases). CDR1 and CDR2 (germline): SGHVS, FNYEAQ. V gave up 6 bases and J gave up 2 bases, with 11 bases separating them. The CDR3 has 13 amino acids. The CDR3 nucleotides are TGTGCCAGCAGTCGGGGTGTCACCTACGAGCAGTACTTC. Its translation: CASSRGVTYEQYF.

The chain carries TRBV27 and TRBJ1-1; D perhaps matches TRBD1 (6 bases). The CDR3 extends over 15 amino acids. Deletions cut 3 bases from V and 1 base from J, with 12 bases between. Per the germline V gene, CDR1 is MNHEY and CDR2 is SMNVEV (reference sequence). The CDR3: CASSFIPRGNTEAFF. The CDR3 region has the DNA TGTGCCAGCAGTTTTATCCCCAGGGGGAACACTGAAGCTTTCTTT.

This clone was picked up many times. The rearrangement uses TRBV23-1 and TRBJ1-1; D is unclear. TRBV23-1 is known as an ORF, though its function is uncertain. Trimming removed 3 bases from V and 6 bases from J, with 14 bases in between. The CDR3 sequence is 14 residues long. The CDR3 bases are TGCGCCAGCAGTCAGTGCCGACATAACCCTGAAGCTTTCTTT. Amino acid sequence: CASSQCRHNPEAFF.

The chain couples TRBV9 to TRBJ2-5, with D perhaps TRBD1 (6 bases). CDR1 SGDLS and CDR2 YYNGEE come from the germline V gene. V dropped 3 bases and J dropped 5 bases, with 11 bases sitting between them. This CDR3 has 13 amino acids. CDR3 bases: TGTGCCAGCAGCGGCACAGGGAAGGAGACCCAGTACTTC. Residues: CASSGTGKETQYF.

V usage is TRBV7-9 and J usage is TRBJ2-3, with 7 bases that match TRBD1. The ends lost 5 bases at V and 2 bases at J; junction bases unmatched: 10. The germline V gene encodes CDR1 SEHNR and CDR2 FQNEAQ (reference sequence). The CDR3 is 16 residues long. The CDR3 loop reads CASSLRAGQDTDTQYF. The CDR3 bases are TGTGCCAGCAGCCTCCGCGCTGGACAGGACACAGATACGCAGTATTTT.

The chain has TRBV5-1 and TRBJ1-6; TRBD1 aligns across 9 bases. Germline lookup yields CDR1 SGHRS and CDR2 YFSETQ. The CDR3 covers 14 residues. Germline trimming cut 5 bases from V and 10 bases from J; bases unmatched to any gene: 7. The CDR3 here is CASSYGQGSSPLHF. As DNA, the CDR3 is TGCGCCAGCAGTTATGGACAGGGGAGCTCACCCCTCCACTTT.

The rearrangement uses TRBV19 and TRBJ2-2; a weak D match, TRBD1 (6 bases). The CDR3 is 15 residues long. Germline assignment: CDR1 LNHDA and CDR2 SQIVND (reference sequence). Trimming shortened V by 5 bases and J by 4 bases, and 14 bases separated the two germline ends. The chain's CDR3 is CASSYRVAGTGELFF. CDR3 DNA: TGTGCCAGTAGTTACAGGGTAGCAGGCACCGGGGAGCTGTTTTTT.

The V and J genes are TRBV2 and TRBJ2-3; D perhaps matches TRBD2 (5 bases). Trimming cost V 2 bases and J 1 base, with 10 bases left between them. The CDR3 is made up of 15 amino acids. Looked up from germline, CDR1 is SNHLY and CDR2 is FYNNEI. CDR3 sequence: CASSERLAGTDTQYF. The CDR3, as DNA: TGTGCCAGCAGTGAAAGGCTAGCCGGCACAGATACGCAGTATTTT.

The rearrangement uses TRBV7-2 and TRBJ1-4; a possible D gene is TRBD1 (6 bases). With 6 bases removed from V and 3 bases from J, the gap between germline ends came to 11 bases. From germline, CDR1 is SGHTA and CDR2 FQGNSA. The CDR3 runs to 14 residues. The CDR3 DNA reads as TGTGCCAGCAGGTTCAGGGGTGCTAATGAAAAACTGTTTTTT. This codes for CASRFRGANEKLFF.

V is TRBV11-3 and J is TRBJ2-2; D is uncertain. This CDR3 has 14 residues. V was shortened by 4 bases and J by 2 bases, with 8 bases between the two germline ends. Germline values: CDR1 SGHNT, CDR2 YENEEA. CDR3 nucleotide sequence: TGTGCCAGCAGCTCAGTCATTAACACCGGGGAGCTGTTTTTT. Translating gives CASSSVINTGELFF.

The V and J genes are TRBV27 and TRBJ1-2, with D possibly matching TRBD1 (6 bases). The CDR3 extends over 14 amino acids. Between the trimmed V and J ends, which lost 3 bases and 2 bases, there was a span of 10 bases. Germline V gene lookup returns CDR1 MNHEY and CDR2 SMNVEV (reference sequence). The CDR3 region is CASSFGGPNYGYTF. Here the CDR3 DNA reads TGTGCCAGCAGTTTCGGGGGGCCAAACTATGGCTACACCTTC.

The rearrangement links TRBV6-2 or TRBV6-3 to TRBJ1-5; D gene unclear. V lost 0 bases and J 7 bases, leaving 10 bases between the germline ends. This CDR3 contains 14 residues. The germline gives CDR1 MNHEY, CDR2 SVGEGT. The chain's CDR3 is CASSYSPSRQPQHF. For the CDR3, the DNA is TGTGCCAGCAGTTACTCCCCCTCTAGGCAGCCCCAGCATTTT.

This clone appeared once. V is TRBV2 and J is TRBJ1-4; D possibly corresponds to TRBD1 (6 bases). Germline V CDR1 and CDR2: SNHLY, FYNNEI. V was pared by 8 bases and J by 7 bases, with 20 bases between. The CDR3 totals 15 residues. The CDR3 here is CASRQEMLISEKLFF. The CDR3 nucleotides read TGTGCCAGCCGACAGGAGATGCTGATTTCTGAAAAACTGTTTTTT.

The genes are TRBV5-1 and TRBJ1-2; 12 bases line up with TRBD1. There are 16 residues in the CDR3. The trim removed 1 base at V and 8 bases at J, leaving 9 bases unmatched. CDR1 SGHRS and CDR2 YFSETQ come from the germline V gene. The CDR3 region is CASSLSPGQGAGGYTF. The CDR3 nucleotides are TGCGCCAGCAGCTTGTCTCCGGGACAGGGGGCTGGAGGCTACACCTTC.

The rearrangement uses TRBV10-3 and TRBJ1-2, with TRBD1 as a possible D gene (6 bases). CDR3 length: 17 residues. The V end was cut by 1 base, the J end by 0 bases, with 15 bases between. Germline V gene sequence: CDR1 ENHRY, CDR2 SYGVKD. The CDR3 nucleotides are TGTGCCATCAGTGAGTATTCCGGGACACGAGCTAACTATGGCTACACCTTC. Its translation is CAISEYSGTRANYGYTF.

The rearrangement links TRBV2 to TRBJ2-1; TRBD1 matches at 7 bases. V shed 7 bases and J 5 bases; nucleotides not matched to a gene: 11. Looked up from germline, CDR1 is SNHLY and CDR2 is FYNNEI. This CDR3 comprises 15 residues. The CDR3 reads CASNLVGTANNEQFF. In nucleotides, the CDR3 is TGTGCCAGCAATCTCGTCGGGACAGCTAACAATGAGCAGTTCTTC.

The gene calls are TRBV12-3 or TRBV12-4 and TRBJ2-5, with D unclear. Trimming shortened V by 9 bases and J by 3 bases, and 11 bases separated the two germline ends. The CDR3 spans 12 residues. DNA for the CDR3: TGTGCCAGTCGGGTCACCGAAGAGACCCAGTACTTC. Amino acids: CASRVTEETQYF.

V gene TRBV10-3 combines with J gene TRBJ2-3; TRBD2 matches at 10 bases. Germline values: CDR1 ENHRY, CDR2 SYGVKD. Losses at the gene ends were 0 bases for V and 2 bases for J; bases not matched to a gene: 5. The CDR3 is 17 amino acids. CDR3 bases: TGTGCCATCAGTGAGTCGGTAGCGGGGGGACACACAGATACGCAGTATTTT. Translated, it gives CAISESVAGGHTDTQYF.